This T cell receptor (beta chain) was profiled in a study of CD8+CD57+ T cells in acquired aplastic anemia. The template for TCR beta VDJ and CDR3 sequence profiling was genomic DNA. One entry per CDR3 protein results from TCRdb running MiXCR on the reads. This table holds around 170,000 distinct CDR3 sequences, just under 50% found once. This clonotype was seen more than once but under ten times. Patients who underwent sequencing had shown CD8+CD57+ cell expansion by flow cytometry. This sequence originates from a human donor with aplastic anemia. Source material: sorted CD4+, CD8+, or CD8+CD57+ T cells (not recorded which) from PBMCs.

The DNA of the CDR3 is TGTGCCAGCAGCTTAGCGCCGAGAACCTATAATTCACCCCTCCACTTT. Protein sequence: CASSLAPRTYNSPLHF. This chain uses TRBV7-2 with TRBJ1-6; no definite D call. Germline V gene sequence: CDR1 SGHTA, CDR2 FQGNSA. The CDR3 runs 16 residues. Trimming removed 0 bases from V and 2 bases from J, with 8 bases in between.